This paragraph reports one T cell receptor (beta chain). The data derive from a study of blood T cell repertoires in COVID-19. Per the study methods: Scientists estimated how many nucleated cells there were by amplifying reference gene primers. Sequenced by immunoSEQ multiplex PCR; TCRdb stores in-frame clones only, minus some. V, J and clone size were drawn from that table, and D and trimming were deduced from the DNA. The sample carries 150,000 or so clones, roughly 86% recorded once. CDR1 MGHRA and CDR2 YSYEKL come from the germline V gene. The CDR3 runs 16 residues. Trimming at V came to 2 bases and at J to 1 base, leaving 7 bases not matched to a gene.

The source is a human donor in a cohort sampled during active COVID-19. Input material: peripheral blood. V gene TRBV4-1 combines with J gene TRBJ2-5, with 7 bases matching TRBD2. The DNA of the CDR3 is TGCGCCAGCAGCCAATCCACGGGAGGTCCCCAAGAGACCCAGTACTTC. This codes for CASSQSTGGPQETQYF.